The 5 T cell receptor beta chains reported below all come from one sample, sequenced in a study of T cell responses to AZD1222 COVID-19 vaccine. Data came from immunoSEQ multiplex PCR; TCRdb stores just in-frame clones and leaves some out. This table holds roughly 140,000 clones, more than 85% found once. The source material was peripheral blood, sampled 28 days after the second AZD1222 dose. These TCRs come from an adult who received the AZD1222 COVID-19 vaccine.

Written as DNA, the CDR3 is TGTGCCAGTAGTATATGGCACACGAACTACGAGCAGTACTTC. Protein: CASSIWHTNYEQYF. This chain joins TRBV19 and TRBJ2-7; no clear D. This CDR3 is 14 amino acids long. Germline V CDR1 and CDR2: LNHDA, SQIVND (reference sequence). V was cut by 2 bases and J by 3 bases, with 11 bases left in between.

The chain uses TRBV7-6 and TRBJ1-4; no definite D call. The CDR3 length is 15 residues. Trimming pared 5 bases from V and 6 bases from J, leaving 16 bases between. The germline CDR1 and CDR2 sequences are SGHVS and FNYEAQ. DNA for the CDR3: TGTGCCAGCAGCCCCCAAGGTTGGGCTGATGAAAAACTGTTTTTT. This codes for CASSPQGWADEKLFF.

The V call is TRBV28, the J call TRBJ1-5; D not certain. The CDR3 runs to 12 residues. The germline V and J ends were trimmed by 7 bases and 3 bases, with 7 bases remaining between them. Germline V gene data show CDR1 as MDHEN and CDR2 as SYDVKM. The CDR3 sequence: CASTVFNQPQHF. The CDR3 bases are TGTGCCAGCACGGTTTTCAATCAGCCCCAGCATTTT.

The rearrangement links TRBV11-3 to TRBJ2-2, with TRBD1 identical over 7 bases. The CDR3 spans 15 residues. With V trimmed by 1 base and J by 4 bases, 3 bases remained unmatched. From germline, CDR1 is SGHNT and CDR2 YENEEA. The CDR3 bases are TGTGCCAGCAGCTTAGTTGGACAGGCCACCGGGGAGCTGTTTTTT. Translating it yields CASSLVGQATGELFF.

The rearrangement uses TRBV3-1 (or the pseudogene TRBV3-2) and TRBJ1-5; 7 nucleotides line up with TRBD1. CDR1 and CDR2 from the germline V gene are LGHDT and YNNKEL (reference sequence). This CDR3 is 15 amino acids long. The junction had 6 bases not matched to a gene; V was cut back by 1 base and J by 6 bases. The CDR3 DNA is TGTGCCAGCAGCCAAGGCTCAGGGGGTCGTCAGCCCCAGCATTTT. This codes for CASSQGSGGRQPQHF.